These 31 T cell receptor beta chains were sequenced from one sample in a study of Ad26.COV2.S vaccination and SARS-CoV-2 variants. Data came from immunoSEQ multiplex PCR; TCRdb stores just in-frame clones and leaves some out. The data hold 500,000 or so clones, with 70% to 90% observed a single time. Treatment indicated: 19 received Ad26.COV2.S at low or high dose, single or two shots; about 5 received placebo; per-sample allocation not given. Sample collection was performed on day 63 after the first vaccine or placebo injection. The sample here was peripheral blood, taken in a trial of Ad26.COV2.S vaccine versus placebo. The receptors stem from a person between 18 and 59 years old who received the Ad26.COV2.S COVID-19 vaccine or a placebo.

The rearrangement links TRBV28 to TRBJ2-1, with D perhaps TRBD2 (6 bases). Germline V gene data show CDR1 as MDHEN and CDR2 as SYDVKM. The CDR3 extends over 16 amino acids. V was cut by 6 bases and J by 8 bases, with 23 bases left in between. CDR3 sequence: CASSPSGEGGWDEQFF. As DNA, the CDR3 is TGTGCCAGCAGCCCAAGTGGTGAGGGAGGTTGGGATGAGCAGTTCTTC.

CDR3 residues: CASSYDAASYNSPLHF. The CDR3 DNA sequence: TGTGCCAGCAGTTACGATGCGGCCTCCTATAATTCACCCCTCCACTTT. This chain joins TRBV6-2 or TRBV6-3 and TRBJ1-6; D not resolved. The CDR3 length is 16 residues. V lost 2 bases and J lost 0, with 8 bases in between. Germline lookup yields CDR1 MNHEY and CDR2 SVGEGT.

V is TRBV19 and J is TRBJ1-5, with unresolved D. Germline CDR1 LNHDA, CDR2 SQIVND (reference sequence). CDR3 length: 15 amino acids. The V end was cut by 3 bases, the J end by 2 bases, with 11 bases between. The CDR3 spells CASSIGNTGNQPQHF. Here the CDR3 DNA reads TGTGCCAGTAGTATTGGCAATACAGGCAATCAGCCCCAGCATTTT.

This clone has just one count. The V and J genes are TRBV9 and TRBJ2-4; 11 bases match TRBD1. The CDR3 is 14 residues long. Losses at the gene ends were 2 bases for V and 6 bases for J; bases not matched to a gene: 1. Germline CDR1 SGDLS, CDR2 YYNGEE. In nucleotides, the CDR3 is TGTGCCAGCAGCGTCGGGACAGGGGGAAACATTCAGTACTTC. Encoded protein: CASSVGTGGNIQYF.

The chain combines TRBV19 with TRBJ1-5; TRBD1 aligns across 9 bases. The CDR3 length is 17 residues. The trim removed 4 bases at V and 4 bases at J, leaving 11 bases unmatched. From germline, CDR1 is LNHDA and CDR2 SQIVND (reference sequence). The CDR3 DNA reads TGTGCCAGTAGTAAAATGGGACAGGGCCGAGGAAATCAGCCCCAGCATTTT. Translating gives CASSKMGQGRGNQPQHF.

Points on this clone: A read error may produce the germline difference seen at one junction end. The V gene is TRBV4-3, the J gene TRBJ2-7, with D perhaps assigned TRBD1 or TRBD2 (5 bases each). The germline gives CDR1 LGHNA, CDR2 YSLEER. The CDR3 spans 14 residues. This chain's CDR3 is CASSQGGTSHEQYF. CDR3 bases: TGCGCCAGCAGCCAAGGAGGGACCTCCCACGAGCAGTACTTC.

The chain recombines TRBV5-1 with TRBJ2-1, with D possibly matching TRBD1 (6 bases). CDR1 and CDR2 from the germline V gene are SGHRS and YFSETQ. CDR3 length equals 15 residues. Trimming left V 3 bases short and J 0 bases short, with 10 bases between. The CDR3 reads CASSYGQTSYNEQFF. As DNA, the CDR3 is TGCGCCAGCAGCTACGGACAGACCTCCTACAATGAGCAGTTCTTC.

The gene calls are TRBV4-3 and TRBJ1-3; 8 nucleotides match TRBD1. From germline, CDR1 is LGHNA and CDR2 YSLEER. CDR3 length equals 14 residues. With 0 bases clipped from V and 8 bases from J, the junction kept 3 bases outside the gene matches. Written as DNA, the CDR3 is TGCGCCAGCAGCCAAGACACAGGGGGGGACACCATATATTTT. As protein: CASSQDTGGDTIYF.

J is TRBJ1-1 and V is TRBV7-3, with TRBD1 identical over 8 bases. This CDR3 contains 20 residues. Trimming cost V 2 bases and J 1 base; bases outside gene matches: 18. Per germline, CDR1 SGHTA and CDR2 FQGTGA. CDR3 sequence reads: CASSLSGISGQGATNTEAFF. In nucleotides, the CDR3 is TGTGCCAGCAGCTTATCCGGAATCTCGGGGCAGGGGGCAACGAACACTGAAGCTTTCTTT.

This clone was counted only a few times. This sequence joins TRBV18 and TRBJ2-2; 7 nucleotides align to TRBD2. The V gene end was trimmed by 1 base and the J gene end by 1 base; junction bases not matched to a gene: 3. The CDR3 has 16 amino acids. Germline V gene data show CDR1 as KGHSH and CDR2 as LQKENI. CDR3 in amino acids: CASSPLRGGNTGELFF. The CDR3 DNA is TGTGCCAGCTCACCACTCCGCGGGGGGAACACCGGGGAGCTGTTTTTT.

V is TRBV18 and J is TRBJ2-1; either TRBD1 or TRBD2 may fit D (5 bases each). CDR3 length equals 15 residues. Trimming took off 4 bases at V and 0 bases at J, with 10 bases between the two ends. CDR1 is KGHSH and CDR2 is LQKENI in the germline V gene. The chain's CDR3 is CASSRDPASYNEQFF. DNA of the CDR3: TGTGCCAGCTCACGGGACCCGGCCTCCTACAATGAGCAGTTCTTC.

The chain couples TRBV19 to TRBJ2-2; no clear D. V lost 7 bases to trimming and J lost 3 bases, with 9 bases between them. Germline V gene lookup returns CDR1 LNHDA and CDR2 SQIVND (reference sequence). The CDR3 extends over 13 amino acids. The CDR3 DNA follows: TGTGCCAGTACGACAACTTACACCGGGGAGCTGTTTTTT. Translated: CASTTTYTGELFF.

The chain recombines TRBV2 with TRBJ1-6; D might be TRBD1 (5 bases). Trimming took 6 bases from V and 7 from J, leaving 13 bases between them. This CDR3 is 14 amino acids long. Per the germline V gene, CDR1 is SNHLY and CDR2 is FYNNEI. CDR3 in DNA: TGTGCCAGCAGGCGGGCAGGGTTAAATTCACCCCTCCACTTT. It codes for CASRRAGLNSPLHF.

The V gene is TRBV19, the J gene TRBJ1-6; 10 bases are shared with TRBD1. V shed 7 bases and J 7 bases; nucleotides not matched to a gene: 1. Per the germline V gene, CDR1 is LNHDA and CDR2 is SQIVND (reference sequence). This CDR3 has 13 amino acids. CDR3 amino acids: CASMGQGNSPLHF. Here the CDR3 DNA reads TGTGCCAGTATGGGACAGGGGAATTCACCCCTCCACTTT. Full variable domain (remainder filled in from reference TRBV19 and TRBJ1-6): DGGITQSPKYLFRKEGQNVTLSCEQNLNHDAMYWYRQDPGQGLRLIYYSQIVNDFQKGDIAEGYSVSREKKESFPLTVTSAQKNPTAFYLCASMGQGNSPLHFGNGTRLTVT.

V and J are TRBV3-1 (or the pseudogene TRBV3-2) and TRBJ2-3; 14 bases fit TRBD2. CDR3 length: 15 amino acids. CDR1 is LGHDT, CDR2 YNNKEL, per germline (reference sequence). With V trimmed by 4 bases and J by 10 bases, 7 bases remained unmatched. Written as DNA, the CDR3 is TGTGCCAGCAGCCGCGGGACTAGCGGGAGTACGGCGCAGTATTTT. Protein product: CASSRGTSGSTAQYF.

Comment on this clone: This specimen includes other DNA sequences encoding the same CDR3. V is TRBV4-2 and J is TRBJ1-1; TRBD1 is a possible D gene (5 bases). The length of the CDR3 is 14 residues. Trimming removed 1 base from V and 3 bases from J, with 9 bases in between. Germline lookup yields CDR1 LGHNA and CDR2 YNFKEQ. The CDR3 nucleotides read TGTGCCAGCAGCCAAGTTCGGGGGGACACTGAAGCTTTCTTT. Protein product: CASSQVRGDTEAFF.

The gene calls are TRBV2 and TRBJ1-3; possible D gene TRBD1, 5 bases. CDR1 SNHLY and CDR2 FYNNEI come from the germline V gene. Trimming shortened V by 6 bases and J by 0 bases, and 12 bases separated the two germline ends. This CDR3 has 15 residues. The CDR3 is CASSGTETSGNTIYF. As DNA, the CDR3 is TGTGCCAGCAGCGGGACGGAGACCTCTGGAAACACCATATATTTT.

This sequence joins TRBV7-8 and TRBJ1-6; TRBD1 aligns across 9 bases. J gave up 0 bases and V 5 bases, and 5 bases lay outside the gene matches. The CDR3 length is 17 residues. Germline CDR1 is SGHVS and CDR2 is FQNEAQ. The CDR3 reads CASSPRQGGSYNSPLHF. As DNA, the CDR3 is TGTGCCAGCAGCCCCCGACAGGGGGGCTCCTATAATTCACCCCTCCACTTT.

The CDR3 nucleotides are TGTGCCAGTAATAGCGGGAGGCGGTATGGGGCCAACGTCCTGACTTTC. It specifies CASNSGRRYGANVLTF. The chain recombines TRBV19 with TRBJ2-6; TRBD2 matches 10 bases. Germline V gives CDR1 LNHDA, CDR2 SQIVND (reference sequence). V dropped 7 bases and J dropped 3; count of bases not matched to a gene: 6. This CDR3 has 16 amino acids.

This clone appeared a few times. The V and J genes are TRBV27 and TRBJ1-3, with a tentative D call TRBD1 (5 bases). The CDR3 contains 13 residues. Germline-derived CDR1 and CDR2 are MNHEY and SMNVEV (reference sequence). Trimming cost V 3 bases and J 4 bases, with 7 bases left between them. The CDR3 nucleotides read TGTGCCAGCAGTTTGGGGCTGGGAAACACCATATATTTT. It translates to CASSLGLGNTIYF.

The V and J genes are TRBV15 and TRBJ2-1, with 14 bases matching TRBD2. The ends lost 5 bases at V and 7 bases at J; junction bases unmatched: 7. Germline V gene sequence: CDR1 LNHNV, CDR2 YYDKDF (reference sequence). This CDR3 contains 16 residues. The CDR3 DNA sequence: TGTGCCACCAGCCACTCCCGGACTAGCGGGAGGAATGAGCAGTTCTTC. Protein sequence: CATSHSRTSGRNEQFF.

V usage is TRBV4-2 and J usage is TRBJ1-4; D call uncertain. This CDR3 comprises 14 residues. Trimming shortened V by 1 base and J by 5 bases, and 8 bases separated the two germline ends. Germline values: CDR1 LGHNA, CDR2 YNFKEQ. The CDR3 protein is CASSQAAQNEKLFF. DNA for the CDR3: TGTGCCAGCAGCCAAGCAGCTCAAAATGAAAAACTGTTTTTT.

The chain links TRBV4-3 to TRBJ2-2, with 8 nucleotides matching TRBD2. In germline, CDR1 is LGHNA, CDR2 YSLEER. V lost 0 bases and J lost 0; bases outside the gene matches: 3. CDR3 size: 17 residues. The CDR3 protein is CASSQEAGASNTGELFF. The CDR3 region has the DNA TGCGCCAGCAGCCAAGAAGCGGGAGCCTCGAACACCGGGGAGCTGTTTTTT.

CDR3 amino acids: CAWGHNEKLFF. As DNA, the CDR3 is TGTGCCTGGGGACATAATGAAAAACTGTTTTTT. The rearrangement joins TRBV30 to TRBJ1-4; a weak D match, TRBD1 (5 bases). The V gene lost 5 bases and the J gene lost 4 bases, with 5 bases spanning the gap. CDR3 length equals 11 residues. Germline CDR1 reads GTSNPN; CDR2 reads SVGIG (reference sequence).

J is TRBJ2-1 and V is TRBV6-2 or TRBV6-3, with 8 bases aligning to TRBD1. Germline values: CDR1 MNHEY, CDR2 SVGEGT. V was clipped by 3 bases and J by 4 bases; unmatched bases: 5. This CDR3 region has 15 residues. Here the CDR3 reads CASSYSRGLYNEQFF. For the CDR3, the DNA is TGTGCCAGCAGTTATTCCAGGGGGCTATACAATGAGCAGTTCTTC.

This chain uses TRBV19 with TRBJ2-7; D is perhaps TRBD1 (5 bases). CDR1 is LNHDA and CDR2 is SQIVND in the germline V gene (reference sequence). CDR3 length: 16 residues. V gave up 3 bases and J gave up 2 bases, with 17 bases separating them. The CDR3 bases are TGTGCCAGTAGTATCGGTTCGGTAACAGGCCCCTACGAGCAGTACTTC. This gives the protein CASSIGSVTGPYEQYF. Based on the CDR3 plus reference TRBV19 and TRBJ2-7, the full variable domain is DGGITQSPKYLFRKEGQNVTLSCEQNLNHDAMYWYRQDPGQGLRLIYYSQIVNDFQKGDIAEGYSVSREKKESFPLTVTSAQKNPTAFYLCASSIGSVTGPYEQYFGPGTRLTVT.

This sequence joins TRBV28 and TRBJ2-3, with D hard to call. The germline CDR1 and CDR2 sequences are MDHEN and SYDVKM. The ends were cut back, 4 bases at V and 1 base at J, with 12 bases in the middle. CDR3 size: 15 residues. CDR3 sequence reads: CASSSGAVGTDTQYF. The CDR3 DNA reads as TGTGCCAGCAGTTCGGGTGCGGTGGGCACAGATACGCAGTATTTT.

The chain combines TRBV28 with TRBJ1-2; the D is unclear. Between the trimmed V and J ends, which lost 6 bases and 2 bases, there was a span of 16 bases. CDR3 length: 15 amino acids. Germline V gene sequence: CDR1 MDHEN, CDR2 SYDVKM. For the CDR3, the DNA is TGTGCCAGCAGAGGTAGAGATTACAAGAACTATGGCTACACCTTC. This translates into CASRGRDYKNYGYTF.

As regards this clone: The same CDR3 is also encoded by other DNA sequences in this sample. The genes are TRBV30 and TRBJ1-3; 7 nucleotides line up with TRBD1. V dropped 0 bases and J dropped 4; count of bases not matched to a gene: 3. This CDR3 is 14 amino acids long. Germline V gives CDR1 GTSNPN, CDR2 SVGIG (reference sequence). In nucleotides, the CDR3 is TGTGCCTGGAGTGTAGGGGGCTCAGGAAACACCATATATTTT. This sequence encodes CAWSVGGSGNTIYF.

Remarks on this clone: One end of the junction fails to match germline, which may point to a read error. The rearrangement uses TRBV7-7 and TRBJ2-1; 7 bases match TRBD2. CDR3 size: 16 residues. Germline loops: CDR1 SSHAT, CDR2 FNYEAQ (reference sequence). The CDR3 nucleotides read TGTGCTAGCAGCTTAGGCCGGCGGGAGCGCGGGGATGAGCAGTTCTTC. Protein sequence: CASSLGRRERGDEQFF.

In its sample, this clone was seen once. CDR3 sequence reads: CASSLGQRTGNEKLFF. CDR3 nucleotides: TGTGCCAGCAGCTTGGGTCAGCGGACAGGGAATGAAAAACTGTTTTTT. The rearrangement joins TRBV5-4 to TRBJ1-4; 8 nucleotides agree with TRBD1. This CDR3 contains 16 residues. Germline V gene data show CDR1 as SGHNT and CDR2 as YYREEE (reference sequence). Unmatched junction bases numbered 6, after V lost 0 bases and J lost 5 bases.